One T cell receptor beta chain is described in this entry. What it recognizes is unknown. The V gene end was trimmed by 5 bases and the J gene end by 6 bases; junction bases not matched to a gene: 1. The CDR3 covers 12 residues. The V gene's germline CDR1 is SGHTA and CDR2 FQGNSA. The data were obtained in a study of T cell responses to AZD1222 COVID-19 vaccine. About the study: Pooling covered second doses at about 4 or about 12 weeks.

Repertoires were generated with immunoSEQ multiplex PCR, while TCRdb's copy carries only in-frame clones and drops some. The data show over 75,000 clones, over 75% seen once. Points from the study as a whole: Following two doses of AZD1222, Spike-specific TCR breadth and depth rose. Regions 160-218 and 743-854 dominated among vaccine-associated CD4 TCRs spanning spike. Repertoire samples came only from after the peak T cell response.

This chain joins TRBV7-2 and TRBJ2-1; TRBD1 matches at 7 bases. The sample in question was peripheral blood, obtained on day 0 of AZD1222 vaccination. This TCR was recovered from an adult in good health. CDR3 coding DNA: TGTGCCAGCAGCGACAGGGTCAATGAGCAGTTCTTC. It is translated as CASSDRVNEQFF.